The clone carrying this T cell receptor (beta chain) was found many times. A 10-nucleotide random UMI tagged transcripts in template-switch 5'RACE cDNA synthesis. Each CDR3 protein gets one entry after TCRdb re-called the 5' RACE reads with MiXCR. Here the sample spans 57,000 or so distinct CDR3 sequences, over 9.5% being singletons. These data come from a study of neurological immune-mediated disorders. Preparation of the unsorted libraries drew on 2 million PBMCs stored at -80 C. Trimming left V 7 bases short and J 0 bases short, with 19 bases between. This CDR3 is built from 17 residues. V and J are TRBV12-3 or TRBV12-4 and TRBJ1-3, with D perhaps matching TRBD1 (6 bases). Sample: PBMCs. This clonotype originated in a man between 60 and 75 years old in good health. The CDR3 here is CASTPLWGRGSGNTIYF. CDR3 sequence (DNA): TGTGCCAGCACTCCCCTGTGGGGCAGGGGCTCTGGAAACACCATATATTTT.